Shown below are 14 T cell receptor beta chains from a single sample sequenced in a study of cytomegalovirus exposure and HLA in healthy donors. With 60 Vbeta and 13 Jbeta primers, the PCR was carried out. Produced via immunoSEQ multiplex PCR; TCRdb's table is partial and in-frame only. Among 110,000 or so clones listed, 65% to 80% were seen once. Sequenced sample: PBMCs. Receptors were obtained from a male donor in good health and CMV-seronegative.

This chain connects TRBV27 to TRBJ2-1; 10 bases fit TRBD2. With 3 bases clipped from V and 8 bases from J, the junction kept 7 bases outside the gene matches. Germline CDR1 reads MNHEY; CDR2 reads SMNVEV (reference sequence). The CDR3 consists of 15 residues. CDR3 sequence (DNA): TGTGCCAGCAGTTTCAGCGGGAGGGCAAGGGATGAGCAGTTCTTC. Protein: CASSFSGRARDEQFF.

The chain couples TRBV9 to TRBJ1-2; TRBD1 might be the D (5 bases). CDR1 SGDLS and CDR2 YYNGEE come from the germline V gene. Trimming removed 4 bases from V and 0 bases from J, with 13 bases in between. The CDR3 has 15 amino acids. CDR3 nucleotide sequence: TGTGCCAGCAGCCCGCAGGGTGGTACTAACTATGGCTACACCTTC. As protein: CASSPQGGTNYGYTF. The full variable domain, completed using reference TRBV9 and TRBJ1-2, is DSGVTQTPKHLITATGQRVTLRCSPRSGDLSVYWYQQSLDQGLQFLIQYYNGEERAKGNILERFSAQQFPDLHSELNLSSLELGDSALYFCASSPQGGTNYGYTFGSGTRLTVV.

This chain joins TRBV4-3 and TRBJ2-1; 11 nucleotides line up with TRBD2. Germline CDR1 reads LGHNA; CDR2 reads YSLEER. V was clipped by 1 base and J by 9 bases; unmatched bases: 5. The CDR3 length is 15 residues. CDR3 residues: CASSQVIAGGSEQFF. CDR3 sequence (DNA): TGCGCCAGCAGCCAAGTGATAGCGGGAGGGTCTGAGCAGTTCTTC.

The chain couples TRBV28 to TRBJ2-5, with D unresolved. The J call is doubtful: the DNA matches TRBJ2-7 better. The CDR3 is 9 residues long. Germline V gene sequence: CDR1 MDHEN, CDR2 SYDVKM. CDR3 sequence reads: CARCYEQYF. Written as DNA, the CDR3 is TGTGCCAGATGCTACGAGCAGTACTTC.

The sample holds a few counts of this clone. This chain's CDR3 is CASSLGGTGELFF. In DNA, the CDR3 is TGTGCCAGCAGCTTAGGAGGTACCGGGGAGCTGTTTTTT. V gene TRBV7-2 combines with J gene TRBJ2-2; D gene ambiguous. The CDR3 length is 13 residues. From germline, CDR1 is SGHTA and CDR2 FQGNSA. The V and J ends lost 1 base and 5 bases respectively, with 5 bases between them.

The rearrangement joins TRBV19 to TRBJ1-1; 7 nucleotides align to TRBD1. Germline loops: CDR1 LNHDA, CDR2 SQIVND (reference sequence). This CDR3 has 14 residues. With 6 bases clipped from V and 8 bases from J, the junction kept 12 bases outside the gene matches. The CDR3 bases are TGTGCCAGTAGCGACCCGGGACAGTCAGACGAAGCTTTCTTT. It yields the protein CASSDPGQSDEAFF.

V and J are TRBV5-1 and TRBJ1-1, with D maybe TRBD1 (6 bases). The V end lost 0 bases, the J end lost 2 bases, and 11 bases lay between the germline ends. This CDR3 has 15 residues. CDR1 and CDR2 from the germline V gene are SGHRS and YFSETQ. The CDR3 protein is CASSLAGRGNTEAFF. The CDR3 DNA reads as TGCGCCAGCAGCTTGGCGGGCAGGGGTAACACTGAAGCTTTCTTT.

V usage is TRBV5-1 and J usage is TRBJ2-7; 9 nucleotides agree with TRBD1. Germline loops: CDR1 SGHRS, CDR2 YFSETQ. Germline trimming cut 4 bases from V and 0 bases from J; bases unmatched to any gene: 5. The CDR3 covers 15 residues. The CDR3 protein is CASSPGQGSSYEQYF. CDR3 sequence (DNA): TGCGCCAGCAGCCCGGGACAGGGTAGCTCCTACGAGCAGTACTTC.

The rearrangement links TRBV5-1 to TRBJ2-1; 8 bases fit TRBD2. Per the germline V gene, CDR1 is SGHRS and CDR2 is YFSETQ. This CDR3 is 14 amino acids long. With V trimmed by 5 bases and J by 14 bases, 15 bases remained unmatched. The CDR3: CASSLPGGHSGKFF. CDR3 DNA sequence: TGCGCCAGCAGTCTCCCCGGGGGCCATAGCGGGAAGTTCTTC. Filled out from reference TRBV5-1 and TRBJ2-1, the complete variable domain reads KAGVTQTPRYLIKTRGQQVTLSCSPISGHRSVSWYQQTPGQGLQFLFEYFSETQRNKGNFPGRFSGRQFSNSRSEMNVSTLELGDSALYLCASSLPGGHSGKFFGPGTRLTVL.

This clone was seen a handful of times. The rearrangement joins TRBV30 to TRBJ1-5, with TRBD1 identical over 8 bases. The CDR3 sequence is 15 residues long. Germline CDR1 reads GTSNPN; CDR2 reads SVGIG (reference sequence). V was pared by 3 bases and J by 5 bases, with 9 bases of the junction left unmatched. CDR3: CAWRPTGGRDQPQHF. DNA for the CDR3: TGTGCCTGGAGACCCACAGGGGGACGGGATCAGCCCCAGCATTTT. The full variable domain, in which reference TRBV30 and TRBJ1-5 provide the parts outside the CDR3, is SQTIHQWPATLVQPVGSPLSLECTVEGTSNPNLYWYRQAAGRGLQLLFYSVGIGQISSEVPQNLSASRPQDRQFILSSKKLLLSDSGFYLCAWRPTGGRDQPQHFGDGTRLSIL.

The chain employs TRBV7-9 and TRBJ1-4; no clear D. Germline V gene sequence: CDR1 SEHNR, CDR2 FQNEAQ (reference sequence). This CDR3 has 12 amino acids. V was cut by 5 bases and J by 15 bases, with 16 bases left in between. The CDR3 nucleotides read TGTGCCAGCAGCCCAGGAGGGCGGGAGTTGTTTTTT. Protein: CASSPGGRELFF.

The chain combines TRBV23-1 with TRBJ1-1; TRBD1 matches 7 bases. TRBV23-1 is recorded as an ORF, its role being uncertain. Trimming removed 5 bases from V and 7 bases from J; junction bases left unmatched: 7. There are 13 residues in the CDR3. The CDR3 loop is CASSYPQGFEAFF. Written as DNA, the CDR3 is TGCGCCAGCAGTTATCCACAGGGGTTTGAAGCTTTCTTT.

This CDR3 reads CASSPGDRPRGAGGYTF. The CDR3 nucleotides are TGTGCCAGCAGCCCCGGGGACAGACCTCGTGGGGCTGGTGGCTACACCTTC. J is TRBJ1-2 and V is TRBV9, with 7 positions matching TRBD1. The CDR3 totals 17 residues. CDR1 and CDR2 (germline): SGDLS, YYNGEE. J was trimmed by 7 bases and V by 4 bases; bases with no gene match: 19.

The chain couples TRBV7-3 to TRBJ2-1; 7 bases agree with TRBD2. Per the germline V gene, CDR1 is SGHTA and CDR2 is FQGTGA. This CDR3 region has 16 residues. V shed 3 bases, J shed 0 bases, and the junction held 5 bases outside the gene matches. DNA for the CDR3: TGTGCCAGCAGCTTCCTTGGCGGGAGCTCCTACAATGAGCAGTTCTTC. Translated: CASSFLGGSSYNEQFF.